The 10 T cell receptor beta chains given below trace back to one sample, sequenced in a study of blood T cell repertoires in COVID-19. Generated by immunoSEQ multiplex PCR, the TCRdb table keeps only in-frame clones and is missing some. Among about 190,000 clones listed, 84% were seen once. Sequenced material: PBMCs or T cells enriched from blood (not recorded which). Every receptor here comes from a woman in her twenties or thirties who had recovered from COVID-19.

The chain couples TRBV7-9 to TRBJ2-1; TRBD2 matches 11 bases. The CDR3 is 15 amino acids. The trim removed 3 bases at V and 3 bases at J, leaving 1 base unmatched. Germline V gene lookup returns CDR1 SEHNR and CDR2 FQNEAQ (reference sequence). The CDR3 loop reads CASSFTSGSYNEQFF. In DNA form, the CDR3 reads TGTGCCAGCAGCTTCACTAGCGGGAGCTACAATGAGCAGTTCTTC.

The J gene is TRBJ2-5, the V gene TRBV14, with no clear D. Per germline, CDR1 SGHDN and CDR2 FVKESK. V was pared by 1 base and J by 9 bases, with 6 bases between. The CDR3 sequence is 11 residues long. The CDR3 protein is CASSQAQAQYF. CDR3 nucleotide sequence: TGTGCCAGCAGCCAAGCCCAGGCCCAGTACTTC.

This clone occurred once. The CDR3 here is CASSQSGDFNEKLFF. CDR3 bases: TGCGCCAGCAGTCAATCGGGAGACTTTAATGAAAAACTGTTTTTT. The chain links TRBV23-1 to TRBJ1-4; D is ambiguous. TRBV23-1 qualifies as an ORF whose function is uncertain. This CDR3 is built from 15 residues. The V and J ends lost 0 bases and 4 bases respectively, with 9 bases between them.

This clone occurred many times. The chain recombines TRBV30 with TRBJ1-1, with a tentative D call TRBD1 (5 bases). V lost 1 base, J lost 3 bases, and 12 bases lay in between. The CDR3 is 14 residues long. From germline, CDR1 is GTSNPN and CDR2 SVGIG (reference sequence). CDR3 region: CAWSGGGGDTEAFF. The CDR3 DNA follows: TGTGCCTGGAGTGGGGGCGGGGGTGACACTGAAGCTTTCTTT.

The chain employs TRBV28 and TRBJ2-6; D is perhaps TRBD1 (5 bases). The CDR3 consists of 15 residues. Trimming removed 4 bases from V and 2 bases from J, with 9 bases in between. Germline V CDR1 and CDR2: MDHEN, SYDVKM. The CDR3: CASSSQGTGANVLTF. CDR3 nucleotides: TGTGCCAGCAGTTCCCAGGGTACTGGGGCCAACGTCCTGACTTTC.

This sequence joins TRBV9 and TRBJ2-1, with 11 bases lining up with TRBD2. After removal of 0 bases from V and 6 bases from J, the junction contained 11 bases not matched to a gene. CDR1 is SGDLS and CDR2 is YYNGEE in the germline V gene. The CDR3 extends over 18 amino acids. CDR3 nucleotides: TGTGCCAGCAGCGTAGTTGCTAGCGGGGGGAGGTCAGTCAATGAGCAGTTCTTC. It is translated as CASSVVASGGRSVNEQFF. The full variable domain, rest sourced from reference TRBV9 and TRBJ2-1, is DSGVTQTPKHLITATGQRVTLRCSPRSGDLSVYWYQQSLDQGLQFLIQYYNGEERAKGNILERFSAQQFPDLHSELNLSSLELGDSALYFCASSVVASGGRSVNEQFFGPGTRLTVL.

The chain is built from TRBV7-2 and TRBJ2-3, with 7 bases matching TRBD2. Germline CDR1 is SGHTA and CDR2 is FQGNSA. There are 15 residues in the CDR3. The V gene end was trimmed by 3 bases and the J gene end by 3 bases; junction bases not matched to a gene: 6. Here the CDR3 DNA reads TGTGCCAGCAGCTTTAGCGGGCTCGGGACAGATACGCAGTATTTT. Translated: CASSFSGLGTDTQYF.

This chain links TRBV11-3 with TRBJ2-1; possibly TRBD2 for D (6 bases). The CDR3 runs 15 residues. CDR1 and CDR2 from the germline V gene are SGHNT and YENEEA. V was trimmed by 1 base and J by 6 bases, leaving 13 bases between them. CDR3 DNA: TGTGCCAGCAGCTTAGTCGCGGACGGGAGCAATGAGCAGTTCTTC. Encoded protein: CASSLVADGSNEQFF.

CDR3 loop: CASSLVAGQGNEKLFF. DNA of the CDR3: TGTGCCAGCAGCTTGGTTGCGGGACAGGGGAATGAAAAACTGTTTTTT. The chain joins TRBV5-6 to TRBJ1-4; TRBD1 matches 10 bases. After removal of 0 bases from V and 5 bases from J, the junction contained 4 bases not matched to a gene. Germline V CDR1 and CDR2: SGHDT, YYEEEE. The CDR3 has 16 amino acids.

The V and J genes are TRBV3-1 (or the pseudogene TRBV3-2) and TRBJ1-2, with TRBD1 identical over 8 bases. The CDR3 sequence is 15 residues long. CDR1 and CDR2 from the germline V gene are LGHDT and YNNKEL (reference sequence). J was trimmed by 6 bases and V by 4 bases; bases with no gene match: 10. This chain's CDR3 is CASSPSGTGAHGYTF. In nucleotides, the CDR3 is TGTGCCAGCAGCCCGTCAGGGACAGGAGCGCATGGCTACACCTTC.